The 23 T cell receptor beta chains given below trace back to one sample, sequenced in a study of cytomegalovirus exposure and HLA in healthy donors. Use of 60 Vbeta and 13 Jbeta primers characterized the PCR. Profiling relied on immunoSEQ multiplex PCR, and the TCRdb table lists in-frame clones only, not all of them. Of 85,000 to 100,000 clones in the sample, around nine tenths were seen once. Sequenced material: PBMCs. These TCRs come from a man younger than 45 in good health and CMV-seropositive.

The genes are TRBV18 and TRBJ1-2; D not resolved. Trimming cost V 0 bases and J 6 bases, with 11 bases left between them. Per germline, CDR1 KGHSH and CDR2 LQKENI. There are 14 residues in the CDR3. CDR3 coding DNA: TGTGCCAGCTCACCACCTCGGGGTTTCCATGGCTACACCTTC. Encoded protein: CASSPPRGFHGYTF. Variable domain in full (rest from reference TRBV18 and TRBJ1-2): NAGVMQNPRHLVRRRGQEARLRCSPMKGHSHVYWYRQLPEEGLKFMVYLQKENIIDESGMPKERFSAEFPKEGPSILRIQQVVRGDSAAYFCASSPPRGFHGYTFGSGTRLTVV.

The V call is TRBV5-1, the J call TRBJ2-2; D perhaps matches TRBD1 (5 bases). The CDR3 has 17 residues. Trimming left V 4 bases short and J 4 bases short, with 20 bases between. Germline V CDR1 and CDR2: SGHRS, YFSETQ. The CDR3 loop reads CASSLGPQGSVTGELFF. In DNA, the CDR3 is TGCGCCAGCAGCCTCGGCCCTCAGGGATCGGTCACCGGGGAGCTGTTTTTT.

Of note for this clone: Other DNA variants within this sample encode the same CDR3. The DNA of the CDR3 is TGTGCCAGTAGTATCTTTGCTGAAGCTTTCTTT. It specifies CASSIFAEAFF. The chain recombines TRBV19 with TRBJ1-1; unclear D gene. V gave up 3 bases and J gave up 6 bases, with 5 bases separating them. The germline V gene encodes CDR1 LNHDA and CDR2 SQIVND (reference sequence). The CDR3 has 11 amino acids.

This sequence joins TRBV7-9 and TRBJ2-7; 9 bases fit TRBD2. Germline V gene data show CDR1 as SEHNR and CDR2 as FQNEAQ (reference sequence). The J segment lost 4 bases and the V segment lost 5 bases, leaving 9 bases of the junction unmatched. The CDR3 extends over 15 amino acids. CDR3: CASSATSGSSYEQYF. In nucleotides, the CDR3 is TGTGCCAGCAGCGCGACTAGCGGATCCTCTTACGAGCAGTACTTC.

This clone was recorded only once. CDR3 nucleotide sequence: TGTGCCACCCATTCCGGGGTGAAGAACTATGGCTACACCTTC. It yields the protein CATHSGVKNYGYTF. The chain employs TRBV6-6 and TRBJ1-2, with D unclear. The CDR3 is 14 amino acids. V was shortened by 10 bases and J by 2 bases, with 17 bases between the two germline ends. CDR1 and CDR2 (germline): MNHNY, SVGAGI (reference sequence).

This chain links TRBV7-9 with TRBJ2-1; D may be TRBD2 (5 bases). CDR1 and CDR2 from the germline V gene are SEHNR and FQNEAQ (reference sequence). CDR3 length: 17 residues. Trimming took 5 bases from V and 4 from J, leaving 21 bases between them. CDR3 amino acids: CASSQSPRGSKYNEQFF. In DNA, the CDR3 is TGTGCCAGCAGCCAATCTCCGCGCGGGTCCAAGTACAATGAGCAGTTCTTC.

Note on this clone: The CDR3 does not end in the conserved phenylalanine or tryptophan, so this is likely a read error. Because the CDR3's place on the DNA is in doubt, the DNA is left out and the CDR3 is given as listed by TCRdb. This rearrangement joins TRBV28 to TRBJ1-3; the D call of TRBD1 is as the table states it, not checked on the DNA. The CDR3 length is 13 residues, termini included. Germline V gene lookup returns CDR1 MDHEN and CDR2 SYDVKM. CDR3 loop: CASSEQRDREHAI.

The chain employs TRBV28 and TRBJ1-4, with D uncertain. The V end lost 1 base, the J end lost 5 bases, and 5 bases lay between the germline ends. Germline CDR1 reads MDHEN; CDR2 reads SYDVKM. The CDR3 spans 13 residues. Here the CDR3 DNA reads TGTGCCAGCAGTTTATCGGAGAATGAAAAACTGTTTTTT. This codes for CASSLSENEKLFF.

The rearrangement joins TRBV28 to TRBJ2-3; D perhaps matches TRBD1 (6 bases). There are 16 residues in the CDR3. Germline V gene sequence: CDR1 MDHEN, CDR2 SYDVKM. Trimming removed 2 bases from V and 0 bases from J, with 12 bases in between. The CDR3 DNA reads as TGTGCCAGCAGTTTAATGGGGGCTCGGAGCACAGATACGCAGTATTTT. It is translated as CASSLMGARSTDTQYF.

This clone was seen once. V and J are TRBV5-6 and TRBJ1-1; perhaps TRBD1 as D (5 bases). CDR3 length: 16 amino acids. The V end was cut by 0 bases, the J end by 0 bases, with 12 bases between. Germline-derived CDR1 and CDR2 are SGHDT and YYEEEE. The DNA of the CDR3 is TGTGCCAGCAGCTTGGGCCCTGGGGGGATGAACACTGAAGCTTTCTTT. This codes for CASSLGPGGMNTEAFF.

On this clone itself: The sample has other DNA sequences that encode this CDR3 too. This chain links TRBV7-9 with TRBJ1-2; 7 bases align to TRBD1. Trimming took 3 bases from V and 2 from J; bases not matched to a gene: 0. The CDR3 runs to 13 residues. Germline CDR1 SEHNR, CDR2 FQNEAQ (reference sequence). This chain's CDR3 is CASSLGQNYGYTF. The CDR3 DNA reads as TGTGCCAGCAGCTTGGGACAGAACTATGGCTACACCTTC.

This chain joins TRBV11-2 and TRBJ1-3; 8 positions agree with TRBD1. CDR1 is SGHAT, CDR2 FQNNGV, per germline. J gave up 0 bases and V 4 bases, and 8 bases lay outside the gene matches. The length of the CDR3 is 17 residues. The CDR3 spells CASSSGGQGASGNTIYF. CDR3 coding DNA: TGTGCCAGCAGCTCCGGAGGACAGGGCGCCTCTGGAAACACCATATATTTT.

This clone has a handful of counts. The genes are TRBV19 and TRBJ1-5; perhaps TRBD1 as D (6 bases). Germline V lookup: CDR1 LNHDA, CDR2 SQIVND (reference sequence). CDR3 length: 13 amino acids. Trimming took off 4 bases at V and 5 bases at J, with 9 bases between the two ends. CDR3 sequence (DNA): TGTGCCAGTAGTAAGGGGGTCCATCAGCCCCAGCATTTT. It codes for CASSKGVHQPQHF.

The V call is TRBV5-1, the J call TRBJ1-1, with 10 positions matching TRBD1. V shed 3 bases, J shed 11 bases, and the junction held 7 bases outside the gene matches. This CDR3 contains 13 residues. CDR1 and CDR2 (germline): SGHRS, YFSETQ. DNA for the CDR3: TGCGCCAGCAGCTGGGACAGGGGACAAGGGGCTTTCTTT. This gives the protein CASSWDRGQGAFF.

This chain links TRBV18 with TRBJ2-1; TRBD2 aligns across 7 bases. CDR3 size: 15 residues. CDR1 is KGHSH, CDR2 LQKENI, per germline. J was trimmed by 4 bases and V by 1 base; bases with no gene match: 4. CDR3 DNA: TGTGCCAGCTCACCACTCCAGCGGGGTTACAATGAGCAGTTCTTC. It codes for CASSPLQRGYNEQFF.

V gene TRBV27 combines with J gene TRBJ2-1; D might be TRBD1 (10 bases). This CDR3 comprises 20 residues. The germline CDR1 and CDR2 sequences are MNHEY and SMNVEV (reference sequence). V lost 3 bases, J lost 5 bases, and 29 bases lay in between. CDR3 protein: CASSFPTGGISGSPNNEQFF. CDR3 bases: TGTGCCAGCAGTTTTCCGACAGGGGGCATTAGCGGGAGCCCCAACAATGAGCAGTTCTTC.

The chain couples TRBV27 to TRBJ2-3; possible D gene TRBD1, 6 bases. This CDR3 is built from 13 residues. V was clipped by 8 bases and J by 2 bases, with 11 bases between them. Per germline, CDR1 MNHEY and CDR2 SMNVEV (reference sequence). The CDR3 DNA is TGTGCCAGCTGGGGGCTCAACACAGATACGCAGTATTTT. Its protein product is CASWGLNTDTQYF.

This clone has just one count. The J gene is TRBJ2-5, the V gene TRBV6-1; 10 nucleotides line up with TRBD2. This CDR3 region has 17 residues. The V gene's germline CDR1 is MNHNS and CDR2 SASEGT. The trim removed 1 base at V and 5 bases at J, leaving 10 bases unmatched. The CDR3 spells CASSEGLLAGVWETQYF. The CDR3 DNA is TGTGCCAGCAGTGAAGGGTTGCTAGCGGGAGTATGGGAGACCCAGTACTTC.

The chain uses TRBV6-1 and TRBJ2-7; D may be TRBD1 (6 bases). The CDR3 has 13 amino acids. V was shortened by 0 bases and J by 3 bases, with 6 bases between the two germline ends. Germline V lookup: CDR1 MNHNS, CDR2 SASEGT. CDR3 nucleotides: TGTGCCAGCAGTGAAGCGGACAGCTACGAGCAGTACTTC. The encoded protein is CASSEADSYEQYF.

V usage is TRBV7-8 and J usage is TRBJ1-1, with D perhaps TRBD1 (6 bases). Deletions cut 1 base from V and 1 base from J, with 10 bases between. The length of the CDR3 is 15 residues. The germline V gene encodes CDR1 SGHVS and CDR2 FQNEAQ. The CDR3 DNA follows: TGTGCCAGCAGCTTAGGTTGGGACAAGAACACTGAAGCTTTCTTT. This sequence encodes CASSLGWDKNTEAFF.

The rearrangement links TRBV5-1 to TRBJ1-2, with 7 bases that match TRBD1. The ends lost 5 bases at V and 7 bases at J; junction bases unmatched: 14. The CDR3 extends over 15 amino acids. Germline assignment: CDR1 SGHRS and CDR2 YFSETQ. In nucleotides, the CDR3 is TGCGCCAGCAGTCGTGGTTCTGAGGGGGCGCTTGGCTACACCTTC. Protein sequence: CASSRGSEGALGYTF.

This clone was observed a few times. The CDR3 protein is CAWRPTPAGGRNEQYF. The DNA of the CDR3 is TGTGCCTGGAGGCCCACGCCAGCGGGAGGCCGCAACGAGCAGTACTTC. The chain carries TRBV30 and TRBJ2-7; 9 bases are shared with TRBD2. The CDR3 covers 16 residues. CDR1 is GTSNPN and CDR2 is SVGIG in the germline V gene (reference sequence). Unmatched junction bases numbered 14, after V lost 3 bases and J lost 5 bases. The full variable domain, its missing parts supplied by reference TRBV30 and TRBJ2-7, is SQTIHQWPATLVQPVGSPLSLECTVEGTSNPNLYWYRQAAGRGLQLLFYSVGIGQISSEVPQNLSASRPQDRQFILSSKKLLLSDSGFYLCAWRPTPAGGRNEQYFGPGTRLTVT.

This chain connects TRBV28 to TRBJ1-2; TRBD1 is a possible D gene (5 bases). V lost 2 bases to trimming and J lost 1 base, with 11 bases between them. This CDR3 region has 15 residues. Germline lookup yields CDR1 MDHEN and CDR2 SYDVKM. This CDR3 reads CASSLRGRFNYGYTF. The DNA of the CDR3 is TGTGCCAGCAGTTTAAGGGGCAGATTTAACTATGGCTACACCTTC.